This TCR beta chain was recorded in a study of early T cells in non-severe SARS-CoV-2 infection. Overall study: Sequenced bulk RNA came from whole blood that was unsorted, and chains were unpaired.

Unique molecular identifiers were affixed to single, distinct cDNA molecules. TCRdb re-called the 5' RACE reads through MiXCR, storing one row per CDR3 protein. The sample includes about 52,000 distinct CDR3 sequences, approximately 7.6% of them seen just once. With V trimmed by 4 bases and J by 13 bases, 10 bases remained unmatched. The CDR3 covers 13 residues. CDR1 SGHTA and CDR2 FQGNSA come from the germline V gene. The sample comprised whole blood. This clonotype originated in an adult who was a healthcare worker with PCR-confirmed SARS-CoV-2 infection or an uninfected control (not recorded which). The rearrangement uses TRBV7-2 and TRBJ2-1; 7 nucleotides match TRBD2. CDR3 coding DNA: TGTGCCAGCAGCTGGGGCCGTAGCGGGCATCAGTTCTTC. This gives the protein CASSWGRSGHQFF.